This T cell receptor (beta chain) stems from a study of immune heterogeneity within non-small cell lung tumors (dated by TCRdb to the late 2010s). Concerning the study at large: By histology, the tumors were a few squamous cell carcinomas, approximately 10 non-squamous carcinomas and 1 tumor not otherwise specified. Binding of neoantigens to the HLA alleles of each patient was predicted with netMHCpan-3.0 for mutant peptides of 8 to 11 amino acids. The study combined whole-exome sequencing, RNA-seq and TCR beta repertoire sequencing of multiple spatially distinct regions from each NSCLC tumor to examine intratumoral immune heterogeneity. TCR repertoires were analyzed from some 56 tumor loci of approximately 14 patients, while transcriptome data covered only 40 to 50 loci from roughly eleven patients. The paper's findings and limits, for the study overall: High-frequency TCR beta clonotypes were found to be largely distinct between individual patients. A statistically significant but moderate positive correlation (R about 0.34) was observed between local T-cell repertoire clonality and local tumor mutational burden. Within a given patient, the same dominant CDR3B clonotypes showed up repeatedly across loci, although different tumor locations also carried unique high-frequency clones.

The CDR3 runs 14 residues from the cysteine to the phenylalanine. Left in the record is the CDR3 DNA by itself, 42 bases read in frame from the first base. From V the trimming removes 4 bases and from J it removes 5 bases, while the gene matches leave 2 bases of the junction unaccounted for. CDR1 SNHLY and CDR2 FYNNEI were looked up in the germline V gene. For the TCR template, genomic DNA was extracted from bulk tumor tissue, and around 600 ng of gDNA was amplified for each sample. Multiple biopsies per primary tumor were taken during surgery, spaced as far apart as possible within the tumor mass. The study cohort was described as untreated and was composed of newly diagnosed NSCLC cases undergoing curative surgery. The donors were approximately 15 patients with newly diagnosed non-small cell lung cancer who were having surgery with curative intent. Resected tumor masses were reviewed by two independent pathologists. Only high-quality DNA and RNA samples were carried forward to sequencing.

The TCR beta CDR3 region was amplified with a multiplex PCR system, in which a first round of 10 to 11 cycles was run using 32 V-gene forward and 13 J-gene reverse primers. First-round PCR used a QIAGEN Multiplex PCR Kit, and primer sequences were filed in Chinese patent CN105087789A. Illumina universal primers were attached in a second round of PCR run with the Phusion High-Fidelity PCR Kit. Paired-end sequencing of TCR libraries was carried out on the Illumina HiSeq X Ten platform at a read length of 151 bp. In the source study's methods: Reads lacking multiplex PCR primers were removed with Cutadapt, read pairs were merged with PEAR, and CDR3 regions were called with MiXCR default settings. Shannon entropy measured repertoire diversity, while clonality was calculated as one minus the Shannon entropy divided by the ln of the count of productive unique sequences. Dominant or high-frequency T-cell clones were defined as clonotypes at frequencies of at least 0.5%. Using fastp trimming at Q25 and MiXCR clonotype assembly, TCRdb reanalyzed the public sequencing data and kept in-frame beta chains. Each CDR3 protein gets just one entry, which takes the most common genes and DNA from the rows behind it. The V and J calls, along with clone size, are taken from TCRdb and not from the paper's own processing. The sample profile shows more than 2,500 distinct CDR3 sequences; 20% to 25% of them were found once. In total, the top ten clones hold about 15% of the sample.

By sample share, this clonotype is large (0.1 to 1%). No antigen is known for it. No much larger clone exists at a distance of one base, and base qualities are not known. The TCR originated in a man in his sixties with non-small cell lung cancer. The specimen was lung tumor tissue. This receptor chain uses TRBV2 and TRBJ1-6, and TRBD1 aligns with 7 junction nucleotides. The CDR3 protein sequence reads: CASSGGQNNSPLHF. Here is the DNA: TGTGCCAGCAGTGGGGGACAGAATAATTCACCCCTCCACTTT.